The sequence of this TCR beta chain was determined in a study of T cell responses to AZD1222 COVID-19 vaccine (dated by TCRdb to about 2021). About the study as a whole: AZD1222 recipients given second doses at about 4 weeks or at about 12 weeks were pooled, since spike-specific TCR depth and breadth were not found to differ between the two schedules. Trial participants were enrolled into age subgroups of 18-55, 56-69 and 70-plus years, which contained about 150, 27 and 61 TCR-sequenced participants, respectively. A total of about 230 trial participants underwent TCR sequencing, of whom around 200 received two doses of AZD1222 and approximately 25 received two doses of the MenACWY control vaccine.

What the study reported, not specific to this receptor: Most participants were white British and females outnumbered males, and the authors suggested that clonal diversity may have been underestimated. Only 5 to 7 AZD1222 recipients were SARS-CoV-2 seropositive at baseline, limiting conclusions about previously exposed vaccinees. CD4 TCRs associated with the vaccine covered the entire spike protein, and the dominant responses were in regions 160-218 and 743-854. In the small 56-69-year group, the increase in depth fell short of significance, most likely because of low power. Reportedly, almost half of the unique spike-specific TCRs recognized epitopes lying outside the regions that are mutated in the B.1.351 and B.1.1.7 variants. A significant rise in spike-specific TCR breadth and depth was observed after two AZD1222 doses relative to day 0 and relative to MenACWY recipients. Because no day 14 peak-response samples were available, the repertoires could be characterized only after the peak T cell response.

The CDR3 regions of human TCRbeta chains were analyzed by immunosequencing. Per the source publication's procedure: TCRs in the repertoires were compared against a reference library of SARS-CoV-2-specific TCRs that had been generated with the MIRA antigen-specificity platform. Breadth meant the fraction of unique TCRs that were SARS-CoV-2-associated, whereas depth meant the fraction of total T cells that were SARS-CoV-2-associated. Using the MIRA data, each spike-specific TCR was mapped to the spike region that the TCR reacts to and placed in a CD4 or CD8 class. Log10-transformed breadth and depth values were compared by one-way ANOVA with Sidak's multiple comparisons tests. The immuneACCESS repertoire file appears here via TCRdb, limited to in-frame rearrangements. These files lack a portion of the clones; in checked studies, under half of the deficit traces to unresolved V genes, and the cause of the others is not known. The V and J calls and clone size come from that table; D and trimming were worked out from the DNA. The sample table records 120,000 or so clones; around 85% of these occur just once. The ten largest clones take up roughly 1.7% of the sample.

Taken with the paper, the label for time point translates to: baseline before first vaccination. The vaccinee samples were drawn from two UK trials, COV001 and COV002, one of which was a single-blind randomized controlled phase 2/3 trial testing AZD1222 (ChAdOx1 nCoV-19) in healthy adults. For TCRbeta chain sequencing, PBMC samples were collected from trial participants at day 0 and at day 28 after the second dose. As to this clone: It has no known antigen specificity. No much larger clonotype is one base removed from it; base qualities were not supplied.

The CDR3 runs 18 amino acids, cysteine and phenylalanine included. Of the read, only the CDR3 DNA is kept; its 54 bases are in frame from base 1. The material sequenced was peripheral blood, taken on day 0 of AZD1222 vaccination. The V and J genes are TRBV21-1 and TRBJ2-7; the table gives TRBD1 as D, unverified against the DNA. TRBV21-1 is labeled a pseudogene. This receptor was taken from an adult in good health. In nucleotides, the sequence is TGTGCCAGCAGCAAAAATTTGGAAGGGGCCGCCCCCGTCTACGAGCAGTACTTC. The translation is CASSKNLEGAAPVYEQYF.